The T cell receptor beta chain under discussion was sequenced for a study of blood T cells in healthy people across ages. Whole-study context: About one barcoded TCR beta cDNA was captured per two T cells. Findings and caveats of the study: A roughly linear age-dependent decrease characterized TCR beta diversity per million T cells.

PCR was performed a second time for about 7 to 11 cycles using a sample-barcoded 5' primer and a J-beta primer mix. Every cDNA molecule bore a tag from a template-switch adaptor containing 12 random nucleotides. Every sample produced at least 3 million CDR3-containing paired-end reads. TCRdb used MiXCR to reprocess the 5' RACE reads, holding one entry per CDR3 protein. The sample lists approximately 820,000 distinct CDR3 sequences, around two fifths seen once, with 15% to 25% in the top ten. Trimming removed 5 bases from V and 0 bases from J; junction bases left unmatched: 8. The germline V gene has CDR1 MDHEN and CDR2 SYDVKM. This CDR3 region has 17 residues. Points on this clonotype: Its target is unknown.

The chain carries TRBV28 and TRBJ2-1; 9 nucleotides agree with TRBD2. The origin of this receptor is a man aged 55-75 years in good health. The sample comprised blood. CDR3 sequence (DNA): TGTGCCAGCAGTCTTCTAGCGGGGACTAGCTCCTACAATGAGCAGTTCTTC. Its protein is CASSLLAGTSSYNEQFF. Looking up the rest from reference TRBV28 and TRBJ2-1 gives the full variable domain: DVKVTQSSRYLVKRTGEKVFLECVQDMDHENMFWYRQDPGLGLRLIYFSYDVKMKEKGDIPEGYSVSREKKERFSLILESASTNQTSMYLCASSLLAGTSSYNEQFFGPGTRLTVL.